Detailed here is one T cell receptor beta chain. The antigen is not known. The germline V gene has CDR1 SGDLS and CDR2 YYNGEE. The J segment lost 6 bases and the V segment lost 0 bases, leaving 13 bases of the junction unmatched. This CDR3 is built from 17 residues. PCR employed 60 Vbeta and 13 Jbeta primers. Clones were read by immunoSEQ multiplex PCR, and TCRdb kept only the in-frame ones, dropping some. This table has some 130,000 clones, about 74% appearing once. These data originate in a study of cytomegalovirus exposure and HLA in healthy donors. About the study: Falling in the Caucasian-associated ancestry cluster were roughly 80% of 398 genotyped donors. Study-level findings and limits: In a later analysis, parvovirus B19, influenza, CMV and Epstein-Barr virus appeared linked to several top co-occurrence clusters. In presence/absence analyses, roughly uniform sequencing depth across donors was assumed. HLA allele associations emerged for some 16,000 TCR beta sequences in a later analysis, at 0.05 false discovery rate.

The sample was PBMCs. This sequence joins TRBV9 and TRBJ2-3; 7 bases line up with TRBD1. This receptor was obtained from a man aged 40-50 years in good health and CMV-seronegative. The CDR3 DNA is TGTGCCAGCAGCGTAGTAGGAAGGGAGACAGGGCCTGATACGCAGTATTTT. As protein: CASSVVGRETGPDTQYF.